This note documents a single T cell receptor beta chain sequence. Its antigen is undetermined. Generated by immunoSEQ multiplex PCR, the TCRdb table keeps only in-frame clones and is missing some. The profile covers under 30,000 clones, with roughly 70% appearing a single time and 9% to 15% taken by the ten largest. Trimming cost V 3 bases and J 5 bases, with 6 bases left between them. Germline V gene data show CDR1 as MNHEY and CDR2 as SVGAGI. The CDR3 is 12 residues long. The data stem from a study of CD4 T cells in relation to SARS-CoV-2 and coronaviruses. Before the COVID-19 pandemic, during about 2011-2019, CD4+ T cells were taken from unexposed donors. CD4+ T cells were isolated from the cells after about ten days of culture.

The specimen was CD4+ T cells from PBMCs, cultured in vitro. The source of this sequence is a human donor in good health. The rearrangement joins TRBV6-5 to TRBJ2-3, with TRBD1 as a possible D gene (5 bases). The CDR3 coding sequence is TGTGCCAGCAGTTATACAGGAGATACGCAGTATTTT. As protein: CASSYTGDTQYF.